This entry lists 24 T cell receptor beta chains sequenced from one sample in a study of blood T cell repertoires in COVID-19. Some clones are missing from TCRdb's copy, which holds only in-frame ones; the method was immunoSEQ multiplex PCR. The sample shows 150,000 to 200,000 clones, 70% to 90% of them seen only once. The sample consisted of peripheral blood. Receptor source: a man aged 35-49 years with active or convalescent COVID-19.

The V call is TRBV4-2, the J call TRBJ1-6; TRBD1 aligns across 8 bases. This CDR3 comprises 15 residues. The V segment lost 3 bases and the J segment 7 bases; nucleotides outside the gene matches: 5. CDR1 and CDR2 from the germline V gene are LGHNA and YNFKEQ. This chain's CDR3 is CASSHARDRNSPLHF. The DNA of the CDR3 is TGTGCCAGCAGCCATGCAAGGGACAGGAATTCACCCCTCCACTTT.

The chain employs TRBV9 and TRBJ2-1, with TRBD2 matching over 9 bases. The CDR3 runs to 15 residues. The ends lost 0 bases at V and 9 bases at J; junction bases unmatched: 7. CDR1 is SGDLS and CDR2 is YYNGEE in the germline V gene. For the CDR3, the DNA is TGTGCCAGCAGCGTAGATCGCGGGGGGGCCTCTGAGCAGTTCTTC. Translating gives CASSVDRGGASEQFF.

CDR3 sequence: CASSLRQGGGYTF. DNA for the CDR3: TGCGCCAGCAGCCTCAGACAGGGGGGCGGCTACACCTTC. The V gene is TRBV5-1, the J gene TRBJ1-2; 9 bases match TRBD1. The V segment lost 4 bases and the J segment 8 bases; nucleotides outside the gene matches: 6. The germline V gene has CDR1 SGHRS and CDR2 YFSETQ. CDR3 length equals 13 residues.

The chain joins TRBV19 to TRBJ2-1, with a tentative D call TRBD2 (7 bases). With 4 bases removed from V and 9 bases from J, the gap between germline ends came to 22 bases. The CDR3 is 16 residues long. Germline V gene data show CDR1 as LNHDA and CDR2 as SQIVND (reference sequence). As DNA, the CDR3 is TGTGCCAGTAGTACCGCGAAGGGGGGGCCGGAGGGTGAGCAGTTCTTC. This gives the protein CASSTAKGGPEGEQFF.

The gene calls are TRBV2 and TRBJ1-5; D gene uncertain. The CDR3 contains 13 residues. Per the germline V gene, CDR1 is SNHLY and CDR2 is FYNNEI. V dropped 8 bases and J dropped 6 bases, with 14 bases sitting between them. The CDR3 loop is CASDTGMSQPQHF. CDR3 in DNA: TGTGCCAGCGATACGGGTATGTCTCAGCCCCAGCATTTT.

The J gene is TRBJ2-6, the V gene TRBV3-1 (or the pseudogene TRBV3-2); D unclear. Trimming cost V 1 base and J 1 base, with 11 bases left between them. The CDR3 has 17 residues. Germline V gene sequence: CDR1 LGHDT, CDR2 YNNKEL (reference sequence). The CDR3 DNA sequence: TGTGCCAGCAGCCAAGGAACTACTTTGTCTGGGGCCAACGTCCTGACTTTC. Translated: CASSQGTTLSGANVLTF.

This chain joins TRBV11-3 and TRBJ1-1, with a weak D call TRBD1 (5 bases). Germline values: CDR1 SGHNT, CDR2 YENEEA. CDR3 length: 13 residues. Trimming removed 4 bases at V and 1 base at J, with 7 bases between. The CDR3 here is CASSYTGNTEAFF. DNA of the CDR3: TGTGCCAGCAGCTACACAGGGAACACTGAAGCTTTCTTT.

V usage is TRBV15 and J usage is TRBJ1-6; no clear D gene. The V end was cut by 0 bases, the J end by 2 bases, with 8 bases between. The length of the CDR3 is 16 residues. Germline V CDR1 and CDR2: LNHNV, YYDKDF (reference sequence). CDR3 sequence (DNA): TGTGCCACCAGCAGAGAGGGAGCCACCTATAATTCACCCCTCCACTTT. Translated: CATSREGATYNSPLHF.

This chain links TRBV5-8 with TRBJ2-4; D might be TRBD2 (6 bases). Trimming left V 0 bases short and J 5 bases short, with 18 bases between. Looked up from germline, CDR1 is SGHTS and CDR2 is YDEGEE. This CDR3 comprises 17 residues. The CDR3 region has the DNA TGTGCCAGCAGCTTGGGTGGAAAGGGAGGCTTACAAAACATTCAGTACTTC. It is translated as CASSLGGKGGLQNIQYF.

V is TRBV9 and J is TRBJ2-1; TRBD1 matches at 9 bases. CDR1 is SGDLS, CDR2 YYNGEE, per germline. V was clipped by 0 bases and J by 8 bases; unmatched bases: 9. The CDR3 contains 16 residues. The CDR3 sequence: CASSVGPGQGRDEQFF. For the CDR3, the DNA is TGTGCCAGCAGCGTAGGACCGGGACAGGGACGGGATGAGCAGTTCTTC.

The chain carries TRBV19 and TRBJ1-1; a weak D match, TRBD1 (5 bases). From germline, CDR1 is LNHDA and CDR2 SQIVND (reference sequence). The CDR3 is made up of 13 amino acids. Trimming pared 6 bases from V and 5 bases from J, leaving 13 bases between. The CDR3 loop is CASSQGVRTEAFF. In DNA form, the CDR3 reads TGTGCCAGTAGCCAGGGTGTTAGGACTGAAGCTTTCTTT.

The V call is TRBV10-2, the J call TRBJ1-5, with unresolved D. Between the trimmed V and J ends, which lost 2 bases and 4 bases, there was a span of 6 bases. The V gene's germline CDR1 is WSHSY and CDR2 SAAADI. The CDR3 has 13 residues. The CDR3: CASSERENQPQHF. The CDR3 nucleotides read TGCGCCAGCAGTGAGAGAGAGAATCAGCCCCAGCATTTT.

This clone appeared a single time. V gene TRBV18 combines with J gene TRBJ1-6; 8 nucleotides line up with TRBD1. V shed 4 bases, J shed 8 bases, and the junction held 4 bases outside the gene matches. The germline V gene has CDR1 KGHSH and CDR2 LQKENI. CDR3 size: 14 residues. Here the CDR3 DNA reads TGTGCCAGCTCACGGACAGGGATGGATTCACCCCTCCACTTT. It specifies CASSRTGMDSPLHF.

CDR3 nucleotides: TGTGCCAGCAGCGTAGGAGGGAGGGTGGGGCAGCCCCAGCATTTT. This codes for CASSVGGRVGQPQHF. This rearrangement joins TRBV9 to TRBJ1-5, with D unresolved. Trimming stripped 0 bases from V and 7 bases from J, with 14 bases between. The CDR3 is 15 amino acids. In germline, CDR1 is SGDLS, CDR2 YYNGEE.

The CDR3, as DNA: TGTGCCAGCAGCATGGACAGGGGGCAATCCTACGAGCAGTACTTC. Its protein is CASSMDRGQSYEQYF. The gene calls are TRBV5-4 and TRBJ2-7; TRBD1 matches at 11 bases. Looked up from germline, CDR1 is SGHNT and CDR2 is YYREEE (reference sequence). J was trimmed by 1 base and V by 4 bases; bases with no gene match: 4. The CDR3 has 15 residues.

The chain carries TRBV14 and TRBJ1-2, with 9 bases that match TRBD1. Germline V CDR1 and CDR2: SGHDN, FVKESK. The length of the CDR3 is 15 residues. With 5 bases clipped from V and 5 bases from J, the junction kept 9 bases outside the gene matches. CDR3 region: CASSTRTGEVYGYTF. The DNA of the CDR3 is TGTGCCAGCAGCACTAGGACAGGGGAAGTTTATGGCTACACCTTC.

The chain joins TRBV6-1 to TRBJ1-2; 10 nucleotides line up with TRBD1. The CDR3 has 15 residues. V lost 2 bases to trimming and J lost 7 bases; unmatched junction nucleotides: 7. Germline CDR1 MNHNS, CDR2 SASEGT. DNA of the CDR3: TGTGCCAGCAGTGAATTTCGGACAGGGGGTCTTGGCTACACCTTC. Translated: CASSEFRTGGLGYTF.

The chain links TRBV11-2 to TRBJ2-7, with 11 positions matching TRBD1. This CDR3 spans 15 amino acids. The V and J ends lost 5 bases and 2 bases, in that order; junction bases with no gene match: 5. Germline V gene sequence: CDR1 SGHAT, CDR2 FQNNGV. In DNA, the CDR3 is TGTGCCAGCAGCCAGACGGACAGGGGGCCCTACGAGCAGTACTTC. This translates into CASSQTDRGPYEQYF. Drawing the rest from reference TRBV11-2 and TRBJ2-7, the complete variable domain is EAGVAQSPRYKIIEKRQSVAFWCNPISGHATLYWYQQILGQGPKLLIQFQNNGVVDDSQLPKDRFSAERLKGVDSTLKIQPAKLEDSAVYLCASSQTDRGPYEQYFGPGTRLTVT.

The rearrangement joins TRBV28 to TRBJ1-5; 7 positions agree with TRBD1. In germline, CDR1 is MDHEN, CDR2 SYDVKM. CDR3 length: 16 residues. The V and J ends lost 5 bases and 4 bases, in that order; junction bases with no gene match: 11. CDR3 DNA sequence: TGTGCCAGCAGTCCGGAGCAGGGGGTCCGAAATCAGCCCCAGCATTTT. This encodes CASSPEQGVRNQPQHF.

The V and J genes are TRBV28 and TRBJ1-1; D is uncertain. Trimming shortened V by 2 bases and J by 4 bases, and 17 bases separated the two germline ends. Germline lookup yields CDR1 MDHEN and CDR2 SYDVKM. CDR3 length equals 16 residues. As DNA, the CDR3 is TGTGCCAGCAGTTTAACCCCCCGTGTCGGTGGCACTGAAGCTTTCTTT. It translates to CASSLTPRVGGTEAFF.

This chain links TRBV25-1 with TRBJ2-5, with D hard to call. Per the germline V gene, CDR1 is MGHDK and CDR2 is SYGVNS. The CDR3 spans 12 residues. V shed 4 bases and J shed 2 bases, with 5 bases lying between them. The CDR3 here is CASSGHQETQYF. The CDR3 nucleotides read TGTGCCAGCAGTGGTCATCAAGAGACCCAGTACTTC.

This clone was counted only a few times. This same CDR3 is encoded by further DNA sequences in the sample. The CDR3 sequence: CAWSVPNQPQHF. Written as DNA, the CDR3 is TGTGCCTGGAGTGTCCCGAATCAGCCCCAGCATTTT. The rearrangement joins TRBV30 to TRBJ1-5; no definite D call. The CDR3 consists of 12 residues. Between the trimmed V and J ends, which lost 0 bases and 4 bases, there was a span of 4 bases. The germline V gene has CDR1 GTSNPN and CDR2 SVGIG (reference sequence).

The chain uses TRBV10-3 and TRBJ2-2; 10 bases are shared with TRBD2. CDR1 and CDR2 (germline): ENHRY, SYGVKD. The ends lost 5 bases at V and 7 bases at J; junction bases unmatched: 7. The CDR3 covers 15 residues. CDR3 nucleotide sequence: TGTGCCATCAGTAGCGGGGGGGCTCAGATCGGGGAGCTGTTTTTT. Translation: CAISSGGAQIGELFF.

The rearrangement uses TRBV5-8 and TRBJ1-5, with TRBD1 identical over 7 bases. V trimming: 3 bases; J trimming: 3 bases; junction bases outside the gene matches: 6. This CDR3 comprises 15 residues. Germline V CDR1 and CDR2: SGHTS, YDEGEE. The DNA of the CDR3 is TGTGCCAGCAGCTGGGTGACAGGGACCAATCAGCCCCAGCATTTT. It is translated as CASSWVTGTNQPQHF.